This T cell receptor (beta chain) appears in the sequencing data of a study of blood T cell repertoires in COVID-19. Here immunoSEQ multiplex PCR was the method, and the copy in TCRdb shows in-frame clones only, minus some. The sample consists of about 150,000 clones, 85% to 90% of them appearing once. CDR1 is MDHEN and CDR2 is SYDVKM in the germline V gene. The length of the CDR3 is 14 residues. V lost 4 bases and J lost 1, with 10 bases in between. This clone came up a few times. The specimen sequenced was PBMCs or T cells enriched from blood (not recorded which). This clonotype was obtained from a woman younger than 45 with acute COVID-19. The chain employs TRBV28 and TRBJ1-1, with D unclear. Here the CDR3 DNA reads TGTGCCAGCAGTTACGGTTCGTGGAACACTGAAGCTTTCTTT. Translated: CASSYGSWNTEAFF.